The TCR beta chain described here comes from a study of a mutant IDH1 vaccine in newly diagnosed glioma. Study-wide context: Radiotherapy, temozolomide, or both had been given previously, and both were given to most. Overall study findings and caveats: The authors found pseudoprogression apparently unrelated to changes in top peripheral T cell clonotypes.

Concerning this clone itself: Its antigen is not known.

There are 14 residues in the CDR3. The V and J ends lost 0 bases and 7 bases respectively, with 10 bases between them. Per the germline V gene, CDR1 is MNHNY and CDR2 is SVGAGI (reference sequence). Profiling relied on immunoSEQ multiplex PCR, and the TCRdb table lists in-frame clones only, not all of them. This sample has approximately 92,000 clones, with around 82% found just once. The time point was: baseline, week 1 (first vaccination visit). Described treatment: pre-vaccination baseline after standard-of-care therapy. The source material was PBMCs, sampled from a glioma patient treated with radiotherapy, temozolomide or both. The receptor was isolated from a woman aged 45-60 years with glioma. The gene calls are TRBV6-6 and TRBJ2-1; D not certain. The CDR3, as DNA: TGTGCCAGCAGTTACTCCCAGGCCACGAATGAGCAGTTCTTC. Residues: CASSYSQATNEQFF.